The TCR beta chain under discussion was sequenced for a study of shared clonotypes between healthy human individuals. Both subsets, CD45RA+ naive and CD45RA-negative memory, were split from the CD4+ cells. Unmatched junction bases numbered 7, after V lost 5 bases and J lost 7 bases. The V gene's germline CDR1 is SGHAT and CDR2 FQNNGV. The CDR3 has 14 residues. Generated by immunoSEQ multiplex PCR, the TCRdb table keeps only in-frame clones and is missing some. Here the sample spans about 1.5 million clones, 95% to 99% being singletons. Sequences were obtained from naive CD4+ T cells sorted from blood. The subset was: CD45RA+ positively selected. This TCR came from a man younger than 40 in good health. The chain has TRBV11-2 and TRBJ1-4, with 7 positions matching TRBD1. The CDR3 DNA sequence: TGTGCCAGCAGCCCGAGGGGGCGCGCTGAAAAACTGTTTTTT. This encodes CASSPRGRAEKLFF.